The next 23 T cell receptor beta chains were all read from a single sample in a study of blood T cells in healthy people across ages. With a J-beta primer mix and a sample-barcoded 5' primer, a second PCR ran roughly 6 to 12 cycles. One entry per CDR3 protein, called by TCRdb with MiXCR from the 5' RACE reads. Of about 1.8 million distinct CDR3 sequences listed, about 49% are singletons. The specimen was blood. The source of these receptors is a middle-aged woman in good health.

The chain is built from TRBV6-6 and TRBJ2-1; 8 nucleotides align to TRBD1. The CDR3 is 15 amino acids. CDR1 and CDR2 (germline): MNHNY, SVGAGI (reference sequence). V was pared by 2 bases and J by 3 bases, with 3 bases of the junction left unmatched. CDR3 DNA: TGTGCCAGCAGTTACACGACAGGGGTCTACAATGAGCAGTTCTTC. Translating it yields CASSYTTGVYNEQFF.

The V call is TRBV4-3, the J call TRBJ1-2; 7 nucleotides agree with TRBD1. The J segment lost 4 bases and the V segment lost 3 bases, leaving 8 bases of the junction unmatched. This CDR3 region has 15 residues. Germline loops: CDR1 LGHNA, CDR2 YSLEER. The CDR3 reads CASSQMGQLSYGYTF. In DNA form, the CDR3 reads TGCGCCAGCAGCCAGATGGGACAGCTTAGCTATGGCTACACCTTC.

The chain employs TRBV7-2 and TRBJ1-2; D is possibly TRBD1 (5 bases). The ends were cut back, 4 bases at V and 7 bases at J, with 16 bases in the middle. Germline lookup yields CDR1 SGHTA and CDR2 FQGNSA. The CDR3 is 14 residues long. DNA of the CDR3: TGTGCCAGCAGCTCAACCACAGGTGGCTGTGGCTACACCTTC. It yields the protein CASSSTTGGCGYTF.

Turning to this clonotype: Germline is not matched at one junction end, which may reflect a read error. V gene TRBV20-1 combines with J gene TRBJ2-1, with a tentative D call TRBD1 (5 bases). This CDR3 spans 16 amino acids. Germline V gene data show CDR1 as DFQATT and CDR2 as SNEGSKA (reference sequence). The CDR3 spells CSAKYRSPGSYSEQFF. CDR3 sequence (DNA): TGCAGTGCTAAATACAGGTCCCCGGGCTCCTACAGTGAGCAGTTCTTC.

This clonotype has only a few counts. The CDR3 sequence: CASSSSGAGGEKETQYF. DNA for the CDR3: TGTGCCAGCAGTTCCTCGGGGGCGGGGGGCGAGAAAGAGACCCAGTACTTC. This chain uses TRBV27 with TRBJ2-5; the match to TRBD2 covers 8 bases. From germline, CDR1 is MNHEY and CDR2 SMNVEV (reference sequence). Trimming at V came to 4 bases and at J to 3 bases, leaving 13 bases not matched to a gene. CDR3 length: 17 residues.

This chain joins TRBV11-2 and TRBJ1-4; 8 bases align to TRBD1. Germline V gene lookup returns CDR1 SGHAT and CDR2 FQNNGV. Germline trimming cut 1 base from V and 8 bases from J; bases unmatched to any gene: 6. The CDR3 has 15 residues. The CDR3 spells CASSLGRQGAEKLFF. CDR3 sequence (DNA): TGTGCCAGCAGCTTAGGACGGCAGGGGGCGGAAAAACTGTTTTTT.

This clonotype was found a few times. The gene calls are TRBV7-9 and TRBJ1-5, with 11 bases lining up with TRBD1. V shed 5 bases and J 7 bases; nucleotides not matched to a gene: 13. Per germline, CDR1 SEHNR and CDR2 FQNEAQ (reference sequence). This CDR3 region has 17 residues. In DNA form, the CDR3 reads TGTGCCAGCAGCCCCTTATCCGGGACAGGGGGAGACCAGCCCCAGCATTTT. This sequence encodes CASSPLSGTGGDQPQHF.

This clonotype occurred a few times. In DNA, the CDR3 is TGTGCCAGCAGCTCCAGTTTTTTAGGGGACGGGGAGACCCAGTACTTC. The encoded protein is CASSSSFLGDGETQYF. The chain links TRBV4-2 to TRBJ2-5, with D tentatively TRBD1 or TRBD2 (5 bases each). Germline CDR1 and CDR2: LGHNA and YNFKEQ. The V end lost 5 bases, the J end lost 5 bases, and 21 bases lay between the germline ends. There are 16 residues in the CDR3.

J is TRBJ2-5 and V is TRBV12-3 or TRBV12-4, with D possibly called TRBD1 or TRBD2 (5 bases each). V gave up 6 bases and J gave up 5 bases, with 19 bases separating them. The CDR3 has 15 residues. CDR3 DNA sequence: TGTGCCAGCAGCGGGGCAGGGTGGAGTTCTGAGACCCAGTACTTC. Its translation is CASSGAGWSSETQYF.

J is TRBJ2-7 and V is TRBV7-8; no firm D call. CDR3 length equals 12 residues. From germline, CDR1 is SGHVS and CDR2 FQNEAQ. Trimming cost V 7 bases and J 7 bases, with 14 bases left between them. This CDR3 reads CASTHKGYEQYF. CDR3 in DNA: TGTGCCAGCACTCATAAAGGGTATGAGCAGTACTTC.

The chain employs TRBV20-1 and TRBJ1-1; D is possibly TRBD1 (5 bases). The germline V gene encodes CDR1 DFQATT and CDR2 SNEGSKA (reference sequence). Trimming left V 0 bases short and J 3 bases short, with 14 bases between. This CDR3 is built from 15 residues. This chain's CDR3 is CSARDPTAGDTEAFF. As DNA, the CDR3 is TGCAGTGCTAGAGACCCGACCGCGGGGGACACTGAAGCTTTCTTT.

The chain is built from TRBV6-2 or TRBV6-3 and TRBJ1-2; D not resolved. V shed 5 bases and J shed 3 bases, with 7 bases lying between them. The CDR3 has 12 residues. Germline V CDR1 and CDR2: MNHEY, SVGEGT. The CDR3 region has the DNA TGTGCCAGCAGTAGACGTCACTATGGCTACACCTTC. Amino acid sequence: CASSRRHYGYTF.

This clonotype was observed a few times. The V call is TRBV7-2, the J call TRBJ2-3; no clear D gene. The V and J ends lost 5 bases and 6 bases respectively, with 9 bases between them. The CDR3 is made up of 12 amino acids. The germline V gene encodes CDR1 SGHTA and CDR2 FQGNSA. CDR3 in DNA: TGTGCCAGCAGCACAAACGGGGATACGCAGTATTTT. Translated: CASSTNGDTQYF. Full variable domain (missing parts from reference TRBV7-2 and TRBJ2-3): GAGVSQSPSNKVTEKGKDVELRCDPISGHTALYWYRQSLGQGLEFLIYFQGNSAPDKSGLPSDRFSAERTGGSVSTLTIQRTQQEDSAVYLCASSTNGDTQYFGPGTRLTVL.

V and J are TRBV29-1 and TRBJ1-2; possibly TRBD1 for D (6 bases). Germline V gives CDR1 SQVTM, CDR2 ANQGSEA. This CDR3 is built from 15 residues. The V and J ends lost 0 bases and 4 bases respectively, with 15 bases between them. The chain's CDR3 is CSVEDRNRAPYGYTF. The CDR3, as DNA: TGCAGCGTTGAAGATCGGAACAGGGCTCCCTATGGCTACACCTTC.

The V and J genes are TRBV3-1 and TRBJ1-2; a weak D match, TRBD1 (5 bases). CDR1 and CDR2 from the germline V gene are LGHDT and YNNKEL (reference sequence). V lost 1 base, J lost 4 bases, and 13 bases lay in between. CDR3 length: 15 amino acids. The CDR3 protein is CASSQGNRGLYGYTF. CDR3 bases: TGTGCCAGCAGCCAAGGAAATCGGGGCCTCTATGGCTACACCTTC.

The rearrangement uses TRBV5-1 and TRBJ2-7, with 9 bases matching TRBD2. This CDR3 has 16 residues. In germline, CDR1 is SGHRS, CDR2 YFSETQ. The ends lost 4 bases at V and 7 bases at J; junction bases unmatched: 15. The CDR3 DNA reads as TGCGCCAGCAGCACCCTAGCGGCGGGGGGGGGCAATGAGCAGTACTTC. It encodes CASSTLAAGGGNEQYF.

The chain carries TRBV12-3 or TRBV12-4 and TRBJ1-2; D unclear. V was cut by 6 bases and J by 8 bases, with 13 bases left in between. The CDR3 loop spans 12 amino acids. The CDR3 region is CASSPGVAGYTF. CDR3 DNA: TGTGCCAGCAGCCCTGGGGTGGCAGGCTACACCTTC.

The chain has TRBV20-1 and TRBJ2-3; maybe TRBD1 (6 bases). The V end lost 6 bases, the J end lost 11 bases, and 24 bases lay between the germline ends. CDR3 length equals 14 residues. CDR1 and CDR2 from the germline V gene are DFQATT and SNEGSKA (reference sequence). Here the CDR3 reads CSAEDRYTYNEQYF. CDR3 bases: TGCAGTGCCGAAGACAGGTATACGTACAATGAGCAGTATTTT.

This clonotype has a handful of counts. The DNA for the CDR3 is TGCAGCGTTGACTCGGAGCGACAGGCGCAAAACTATGGCTACACCTTC. Translation: CSVDSERQAQNYGYTF. The chain links TRBV29-1 to TRBJ1-2; TRBD1 might be the D (6 bases). Germline CDR1 is SQVTM and CDR2 is ANQGSEA. Between the trimmed V and J ends, which lost 3 bases and 2 bases, there was a span of 19 bases. This CDR3 region has 16 residues.

Written as DNA, the CDR3 is TGTGCCAGCGGGGGAAAGACCTATGGCTACACCTTC. It specifies CASGGKTYGYTF. This chain uses TRBV9 with TRBJ1-2; D is perhaps TRBD1 (5 bases). CDR3 length: 12 amino acids. Germline V gives CDR1 SGDLS, CDR2 YYNGEE. V lost 7 bases and J 4 bases, leaving 11 bases between the germline ends.

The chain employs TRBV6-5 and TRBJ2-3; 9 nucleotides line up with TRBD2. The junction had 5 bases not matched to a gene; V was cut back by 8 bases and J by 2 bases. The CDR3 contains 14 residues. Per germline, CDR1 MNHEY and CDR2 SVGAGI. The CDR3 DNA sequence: TGTGCCAGCGGGGCGGGGGGGCCCACAGATACGCAGTATTTT. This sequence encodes CASGAGGPTDTQYF.

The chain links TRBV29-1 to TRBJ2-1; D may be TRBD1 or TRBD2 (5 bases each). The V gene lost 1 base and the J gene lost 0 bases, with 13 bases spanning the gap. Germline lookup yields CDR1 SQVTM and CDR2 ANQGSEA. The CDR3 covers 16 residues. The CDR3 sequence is CSVEGLGASSYNEQFF. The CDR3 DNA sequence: TGCAGCGTTGAAGGCCTCGGGGCCAGCTCCTACAATGAGCAGTTCTTC.

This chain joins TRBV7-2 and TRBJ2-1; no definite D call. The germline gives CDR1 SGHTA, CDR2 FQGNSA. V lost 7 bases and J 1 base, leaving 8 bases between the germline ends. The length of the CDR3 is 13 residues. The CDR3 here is CASTYGSYNEQFF. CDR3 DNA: TGTGCCAGCACCTACGGGTCCTACAATGAGCAGTTCTTC.